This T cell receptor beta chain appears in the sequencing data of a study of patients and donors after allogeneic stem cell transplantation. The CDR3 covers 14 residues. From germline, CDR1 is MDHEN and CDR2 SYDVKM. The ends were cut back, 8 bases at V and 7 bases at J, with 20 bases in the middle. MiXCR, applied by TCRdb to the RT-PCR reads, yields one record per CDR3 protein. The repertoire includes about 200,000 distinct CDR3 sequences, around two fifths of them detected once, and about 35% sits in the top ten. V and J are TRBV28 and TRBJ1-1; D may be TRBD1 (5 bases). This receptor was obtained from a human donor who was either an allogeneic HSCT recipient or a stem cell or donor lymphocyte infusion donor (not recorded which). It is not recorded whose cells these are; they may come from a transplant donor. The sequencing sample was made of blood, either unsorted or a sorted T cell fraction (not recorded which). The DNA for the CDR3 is TGTGCCAGCCCCCCAGGGCAGAGGGCCAATGAAGCTTTCTTT. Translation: CASPPGQRANEAFF.